These T cell receptor beta chains were read from a single sample in a study of blood T cell repertoires in COVID-19. Sequencing used immunoSEQ multiplex PCR; TCRdb keeps in-frame clones, though not all of them. The sample has roughly 150,000 clones, 65% to 85% seen once. Specimen: peripheral blood. The receptors come from a human donor in a cohort sampled during active COVID-19. The CDR3 runs from the conserved cysteine through the conserved F or W. A D gene is named only where the DNA matches it firmly. Size is stated for part of the rows, as once, few or many counts, or as a class when the clone is expanded.

J	V	size	D	CDR3	DNA
TRBJ2-7	TRBV6-5	NA	TRBD1	CASGTAKGEQYF	TGTGCCAGCGGGACAGCCAAAGGTGAGCAGTACTTC
TRBJ1-3	TRBV6-5	NA	NA	CASSQNSGNTIYF	TGTGCCAGCAGTCAGAACTCTGGAAACACCATATATTTT
TRBJ2-5	TRBV14	once	NA	CASSPTTPRRETQYF	TGTGCCAGCAGCCCGACGACCCCCAGGAGGGAGACCCAGTACTTC
TRBJ2-5	TRBV5-1	NA	NA	CASSLEGAIGRETQYF	TGCGCCAGCAGCTTGGAAGGGGCCATCGGTCGAGAGACCCAGTACTTC
TRBJ2-5	TRBV18	NA	TRBD2	CASSPAGLAGETQYF	TGTGCCAGCTCACCCGCCGGACTAGCGGGAGAGACCCAGTACTTC
TRBJ1-3	TRBV25-1	NA	TRBD1	CASSEGGTGIPGNTIYF	TGTGCCAGCAGTGAAGGTGGGACAGGGATCCCTGGAAACACCATATATTTT
TRBJ2-2	TRBV14	many	NA	CASSRTSSQNTGELFF	TGTGCCAGCAGCCGAACTAGCAGCCAGAACACCGGGGAGCTGTTTTTT
TRBJ2-7	TRBV19	NA	TRBD1	CASRNRDRASEQYF	TGTGCCAGTAGAAACCGGGACAGGGCGAGTGAGCAGTACTTC
TRBJ1-2	TRBV4-2	NA	NA	CASSQDGQVHGYTF	TGTGCCAGCAGCCAAGATGGTCAGGTCCACGGCTACACCTTC
TRBJ1-2	TRBV2	NA	NA	CASSVIGYTF	TGTGCCAGCAGCGTAATTGGCTACACCTTC
TRBJ1-1	TRBV19	NA	NA	CASSIRGNTEAFF	TGTGCCAGTAGTATTCGGGGTAACACTGAAGCTTTCTTT
TRBJ2-5	TRBV5-1	NA	TRBD1	CASSPTGAGERETQYF	TGCGCCAGCAGCCCGACAGGGGCAGGGGAGAGGGAGACCCAGTACTTC
TRBJ2-7	TRBV6-5	NA	NA	CASSYTGNYEQYF	TGTGCCAGCAGTTATACGGGAAACTACGAGCAGTACTTC
TRBJ1-5	TRBV19	NA	NA	CASSLPTGDNQPQHF	TGTGCCAGTAGTCTGCCGACGGGGGACAATCAGCCCCAGCATTTT
TRBJ2-5	TRBV25-1	NA	TRBD1	CASSAGQGEMETQYF	TGTGCCAGCAGCGCGGGACAGGGGGAGATGGAGACCCAGTACTTC
TRBJ1-1	TRBV2	NA	NA	CASTYQGSRTEAFF	TGTGCCAGCACCTACCAGGGGAGTAGGACTGAAGCTTTCTTT
TRBJ1-1	TRBV9	NA	TRBD1	CASSVQPRTGGTEAFF	TGTGCCAGCAGCGTCCAACCCCGGACAGGGGGCACTGAAGCTTTCTTT
TRBJ1-4	TRBV15	NA	NA	CATSRVRGNEKLFF	TGTGCCACCAGCAGAGTTAGGGGGAATGAAAAACTGTTTTTT
TRBJ1-4	TRBV7-9	NA	TRBD1	CASSYSGTGEKLFF	TGTGCCAGCAGCTACTCAGGGACAGGAGAAAAACTGTTTTTT
TRBJ2-5	TRBV3-1/TRBV3-2	once	TRBD2	CASIQGSSGGGETQYF	TGTGCCAGCATCCAAGGGTCTAGCGGGGGTGGGGAGACCCAGTACTTC
TRBJ2-3	TRBV9	once	NA	CASSPWGVDTQYF	TGTGCCAGCAGCCCTTGGGGCGTAGATACGCAGTATTTT
TRBJ1-6	TRBV18	NA	TRBD1	CASSLTPGQGNSPLHF	TGTGCCAGCTCACTAACGCCGGGACAGGGTAATTCACCCCTCCACTTT
TRBJ1-1	TRBV28	NA	NA	CASRYRDTEAFF	TGTGCCAGCAGGTACAGGGACACTGAAGCTTTCTTT
TRBJ2-3	TRBV18	NA	TRBD1	CASSPGTEQGDTQYF	TGTGCCAGCTCACCGGGGACAGAGCAGGGAGATACGCAGTATTTT